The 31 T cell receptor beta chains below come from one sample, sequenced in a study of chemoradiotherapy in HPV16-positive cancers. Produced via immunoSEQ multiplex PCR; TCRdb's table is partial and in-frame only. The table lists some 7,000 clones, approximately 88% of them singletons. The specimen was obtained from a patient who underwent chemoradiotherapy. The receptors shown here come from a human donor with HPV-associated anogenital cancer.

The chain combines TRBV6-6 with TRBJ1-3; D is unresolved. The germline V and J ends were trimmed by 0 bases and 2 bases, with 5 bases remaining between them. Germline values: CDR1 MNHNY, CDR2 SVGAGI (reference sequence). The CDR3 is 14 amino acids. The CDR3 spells CASSYSTAGNTIYF. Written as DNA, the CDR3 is TGTGCCAGCAGTTACTCTACAGCTGGAAACACCATATATTTT.

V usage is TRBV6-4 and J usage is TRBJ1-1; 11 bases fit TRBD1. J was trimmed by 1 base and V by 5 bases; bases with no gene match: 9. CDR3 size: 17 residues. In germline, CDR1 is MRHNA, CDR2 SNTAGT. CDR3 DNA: TGTGCCAGCAGTCCGACCGGGACAGGGGGAAGGAACACTGAAGCTTTCTTT. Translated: CASSPTGTGGRNTEAFF.

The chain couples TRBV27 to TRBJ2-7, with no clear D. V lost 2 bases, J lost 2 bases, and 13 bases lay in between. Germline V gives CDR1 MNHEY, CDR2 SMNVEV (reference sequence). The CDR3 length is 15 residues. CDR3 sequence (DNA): TGTGCCAGCAGTTTAGGCTCCGCAGCCACCTACGAGCAGTACTTC. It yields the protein CASSLGSAATYEQYF.

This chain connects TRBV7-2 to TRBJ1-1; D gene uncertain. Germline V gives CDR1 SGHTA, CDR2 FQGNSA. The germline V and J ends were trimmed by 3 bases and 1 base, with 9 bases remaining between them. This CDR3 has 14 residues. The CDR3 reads CASSFLRTNTEAFF. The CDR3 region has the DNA TGTGCCAGCAGCTTCCTTAGAACGAACACTGAAGCTTTCTTT.

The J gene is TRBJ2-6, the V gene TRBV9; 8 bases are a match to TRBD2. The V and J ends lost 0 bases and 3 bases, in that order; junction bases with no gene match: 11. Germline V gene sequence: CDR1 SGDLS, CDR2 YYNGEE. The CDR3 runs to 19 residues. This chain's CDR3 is CASSVATGGWGNGANVLTF. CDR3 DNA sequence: TGTGCCAGCAGCGTAGCTACGGGAGGGTGGGGGAATGGGGCCAACGTCCTGACTTTC.

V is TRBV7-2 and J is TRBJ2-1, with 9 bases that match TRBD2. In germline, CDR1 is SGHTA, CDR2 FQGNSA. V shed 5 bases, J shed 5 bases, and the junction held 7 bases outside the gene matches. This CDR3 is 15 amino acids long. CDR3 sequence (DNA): TGTGCCAGCAGCAGTAGCGGGAGATTTCACAATGAGCAGTTCTTC. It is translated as CASSSSGRFHNEQFF.

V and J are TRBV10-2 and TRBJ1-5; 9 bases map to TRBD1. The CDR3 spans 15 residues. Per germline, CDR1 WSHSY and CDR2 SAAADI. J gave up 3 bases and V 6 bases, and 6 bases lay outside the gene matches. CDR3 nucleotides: TGCGCCAGCAGGGGGGGACAGGGCCTCAATCAGCCCCAGCATTTT. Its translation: CASRGGQGLNQPQHF.

The CDR3 DNA follows: TGTGCCAGTAAGTCAGCGGGAACCTACGAGCAGTACTTC. Residues: CASKSAGTYEQYF. The chain carries TRBV19 and TRBJ2-7; 7 bases align to TRBD2. Germline V gene lookup returns CDR1 LNHDA and CDR2 SQIVND (reference sequence). V gave up 7 bases and J gave up 2 bases; unmatched junction bases: 5. This CDR3 is 13 amino acids long.

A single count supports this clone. CDR3 sequence reads: CSVQDRVAGTQYF. The CDR3 bases are TGCAGCGTCCAAGACAGGGTTGCGGGTACGCAGTATTTT. V is TRBV29-1 and J is TRBJ2-3, with 7 positions matching TRBD1. With V trimmed by 6 bases and J by 8 bases, 11 bases remained unmatched. Looked up from germline, CDR1 is SQVTM and CDR2 is ANQGSEA. This CDR3 comprises 13 residues.

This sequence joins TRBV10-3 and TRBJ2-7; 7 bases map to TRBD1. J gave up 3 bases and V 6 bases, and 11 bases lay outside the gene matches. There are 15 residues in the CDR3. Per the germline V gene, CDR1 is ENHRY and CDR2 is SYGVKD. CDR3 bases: TGTGCCATCAGCGGTCCGAGGGGGCCCTACTACGAGCAGTACTTC. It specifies CAISGPRGPYYEQYF.

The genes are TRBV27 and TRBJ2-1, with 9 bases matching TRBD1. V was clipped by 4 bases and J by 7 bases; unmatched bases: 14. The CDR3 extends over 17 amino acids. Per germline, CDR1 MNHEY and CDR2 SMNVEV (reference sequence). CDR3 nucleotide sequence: TGTGCCAGCAGTTCCCCGGTTGCCGCGGACAGGGGTAATGAGCAGTTCTTC. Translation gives CASSSPVAADRGNEQFF.

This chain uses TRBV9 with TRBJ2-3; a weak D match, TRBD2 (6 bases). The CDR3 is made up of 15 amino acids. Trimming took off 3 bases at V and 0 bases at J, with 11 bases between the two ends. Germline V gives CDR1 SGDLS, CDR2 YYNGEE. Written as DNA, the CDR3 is TGTGCCAGCAGCGAATCCGGGACTAGCACAGATACGCAGTATTTT. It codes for CASSESGTSTDTQYF.

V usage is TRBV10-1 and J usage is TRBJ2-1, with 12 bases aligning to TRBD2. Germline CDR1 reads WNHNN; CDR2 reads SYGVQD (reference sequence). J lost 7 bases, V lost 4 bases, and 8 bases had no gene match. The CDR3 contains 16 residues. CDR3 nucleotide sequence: TGCGCCAGCAGTGGGGGAACTAGCGGGGGGACGAATGAGCAGTTCTTC. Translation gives CASSGGTSGGTNEQFF.

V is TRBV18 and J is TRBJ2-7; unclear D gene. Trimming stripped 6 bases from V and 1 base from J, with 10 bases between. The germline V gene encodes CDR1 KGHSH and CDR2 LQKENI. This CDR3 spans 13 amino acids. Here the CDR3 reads CASSAQASYEQYF. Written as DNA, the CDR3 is TGTGCCAGCTCGGCTCAGGCGTCCTACGAGCAGTACTTC.

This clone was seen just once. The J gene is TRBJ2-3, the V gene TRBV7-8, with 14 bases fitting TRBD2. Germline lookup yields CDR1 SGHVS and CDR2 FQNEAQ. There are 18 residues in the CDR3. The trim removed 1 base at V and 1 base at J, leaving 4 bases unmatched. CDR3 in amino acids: CASSLGLAGGFGTDTQYF. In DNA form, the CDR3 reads TGTGCCAGCAGCTTAGGACTAGCGGGGGGGTTTGGCACAGATACGCAGTATTTT.

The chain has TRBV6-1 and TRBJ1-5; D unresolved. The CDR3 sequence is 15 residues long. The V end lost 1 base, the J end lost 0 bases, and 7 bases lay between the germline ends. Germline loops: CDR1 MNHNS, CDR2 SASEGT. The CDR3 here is CASSEGSYSNQPQHF. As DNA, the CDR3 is TGTGCCAGCAGTGAAGGCAGCTATAGCAATCAGCCCCAGCATTTT.

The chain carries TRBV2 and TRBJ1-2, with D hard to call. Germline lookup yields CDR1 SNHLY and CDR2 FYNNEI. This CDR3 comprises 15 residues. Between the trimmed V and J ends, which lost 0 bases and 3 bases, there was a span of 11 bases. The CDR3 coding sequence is TGTGCCAGCAGTGAAGCCGGGTCGATATACTATGGCTACACCTTC. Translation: CASSEAGSIYYGYTF.

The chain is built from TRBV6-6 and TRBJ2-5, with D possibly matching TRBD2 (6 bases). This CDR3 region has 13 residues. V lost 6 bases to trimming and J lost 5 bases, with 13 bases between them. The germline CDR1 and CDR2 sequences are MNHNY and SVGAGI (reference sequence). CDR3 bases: TGTGCCAGCAGCCAGGGAGGCCGGGAGACCCAGTACTTC. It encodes CASSQGGRETQYF.

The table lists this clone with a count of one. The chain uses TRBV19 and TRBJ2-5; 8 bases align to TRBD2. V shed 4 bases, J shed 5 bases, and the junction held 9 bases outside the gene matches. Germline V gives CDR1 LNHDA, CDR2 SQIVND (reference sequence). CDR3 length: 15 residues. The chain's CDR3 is CASSTGLALRETQYF. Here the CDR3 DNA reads TGTGCCAGTAGTACCGGACTAGCCCTCCGCGAGACCCAGTACTTC.

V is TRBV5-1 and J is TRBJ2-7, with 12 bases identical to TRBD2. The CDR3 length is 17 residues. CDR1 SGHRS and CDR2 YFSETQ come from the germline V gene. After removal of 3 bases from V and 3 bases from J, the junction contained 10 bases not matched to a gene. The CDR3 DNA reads TGCGCCAGCAGCTGGAATCCGACTAGCGGGGGAGTCTACGAGCAGTACTTC. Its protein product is CASSWNPTSGGVYEQYF.

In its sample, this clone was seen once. The DNA for the CDR3 is TGCGCCAGCAGCTTGGGTCTGGGGAAGTTCCACGAGCAGTACTTC. Protein sequence: CASSLGLGKFHEQYF. The rearrangement joins TRBV5-1 to TRBJ2-7; no clear D. CDR3 length: 15 amino acids. Trimming cost V 0 bases and J 5 bases, with 15 bases left between them. Per the germline V gene, CDR1 is SGHRS and CDR2 is YFSETQ.

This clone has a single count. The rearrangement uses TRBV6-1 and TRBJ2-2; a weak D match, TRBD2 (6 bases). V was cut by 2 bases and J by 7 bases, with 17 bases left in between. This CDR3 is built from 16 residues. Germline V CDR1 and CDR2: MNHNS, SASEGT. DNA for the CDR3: TGTGCCAGCAGTGAATGGAGACGGGAGAGGGTCGGGGAGCTGTTTTTT. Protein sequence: CASSEWRRERVGELFF.

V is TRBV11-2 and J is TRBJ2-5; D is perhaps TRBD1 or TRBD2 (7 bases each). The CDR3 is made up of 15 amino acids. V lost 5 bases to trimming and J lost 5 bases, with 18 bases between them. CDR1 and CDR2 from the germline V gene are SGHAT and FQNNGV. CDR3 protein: CASSREFQGGETQYF. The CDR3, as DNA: TGTGCCAGCAGCAGGGAATTTCAGGGGGGGGAGACCCAGTACTTC.

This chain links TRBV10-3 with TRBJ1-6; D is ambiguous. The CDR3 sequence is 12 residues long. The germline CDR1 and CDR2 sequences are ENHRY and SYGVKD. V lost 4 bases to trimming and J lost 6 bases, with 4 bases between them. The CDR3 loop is CAISGSNSPLHF. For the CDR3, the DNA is TGTGCCATCAGTGGTAGTAATTCACCCCTCCACTTT.

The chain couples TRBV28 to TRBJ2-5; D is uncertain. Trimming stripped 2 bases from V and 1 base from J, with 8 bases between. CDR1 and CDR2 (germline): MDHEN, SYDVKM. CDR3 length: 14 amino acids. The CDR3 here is CASSLIGLQETQYF. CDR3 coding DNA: TGTGCCAGCAGTTTAATAGGCCTCCAAGAGACCCAGTACTTC.

CDR3 bases: TGTGCCTGGAGTTATGTCCCCTACAATGAGCAGTTCTTC. Amino acids: CAWSYVPYNEQFF. The chain employs TRBV30 and TRBJ2-1, with D hard to call. Trimming removed 2 bases from V and 2 bases from J, with 7 bases in between. Germline values: CDR1 GTSNPN, CDR2 SVGIG (reference sequence). CDR3 size: 13 residues.

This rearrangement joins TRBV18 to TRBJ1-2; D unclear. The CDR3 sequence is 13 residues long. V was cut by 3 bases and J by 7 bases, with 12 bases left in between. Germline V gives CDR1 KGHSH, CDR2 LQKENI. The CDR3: CASSPSGFRGYTF. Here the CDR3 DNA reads TGTGCCAGCTCACCTTCGGGTTTTCGTGGCTACACCTTC.

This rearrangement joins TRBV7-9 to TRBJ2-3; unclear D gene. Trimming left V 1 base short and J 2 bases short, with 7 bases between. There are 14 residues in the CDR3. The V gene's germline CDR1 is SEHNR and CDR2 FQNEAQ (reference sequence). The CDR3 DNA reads TGTGCCAGCAGCTTAGGCCACCACACAGATACGCAGTATTTT. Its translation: CASSLGHHTDTQYF. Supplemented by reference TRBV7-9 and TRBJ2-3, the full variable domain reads DTGVSQNPRHKITKRGQNVTFRCDPISEHNRLYWYRQTLGQGPEFLTYFQNEAQLEKSRLLSDRFSAERPKGSFSTLEIQRTEQGDSAMYLCASSLGHHTDTQYFGPGTRLTVL.

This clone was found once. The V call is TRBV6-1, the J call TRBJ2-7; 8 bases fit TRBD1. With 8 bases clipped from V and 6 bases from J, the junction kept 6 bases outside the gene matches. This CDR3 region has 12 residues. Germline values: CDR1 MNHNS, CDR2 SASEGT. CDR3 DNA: TGTGCCAGCGGACCAGGGGGCAGCGAGCAGTACTTC. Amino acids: CASGPGGSEQYF.

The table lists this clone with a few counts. The CDR3 is CASSLVGYRGLSLSGANVLTF. In DNA, the CDR3 is TGCGCCAGCAGCTTGGTGGGCTACAGGGGACTTTCTCTCTCTGGGGCCAACGTCCTGACTTTC. The V call is TRBV5-1, the J call TRBJ2-6; a weak D match, TRBD1 (7 bases). V lost 0 bases, J lost 0 bases, and 22 bases lay in between. This CDR3 region has 21 residues. Per the germline V gene, CDR1 is SGHRS and CDR2 is YFSETQ.

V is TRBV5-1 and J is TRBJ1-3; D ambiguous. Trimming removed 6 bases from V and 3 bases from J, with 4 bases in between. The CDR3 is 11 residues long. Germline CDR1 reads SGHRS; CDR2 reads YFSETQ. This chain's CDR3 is CASTRGNTIYF. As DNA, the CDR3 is TGCGCCAGCACTCGTGGAAACACCATATATTTT.